Following are 9 T cell receptor beta chains from one sample sequenced in a study of T cells in Graves' hyperthyroidism and ophthalmopathy. RNA transcripts gave rise to amplified TCR beta CDR3 regions. In the first-round RT-PCR of the TCR CDR3, the HTBI primer set was used. Via MiXCR, TCRdb re-called the multiplex PCR reads, giving one row per CDR3 protein. The top ten clones hold less than 15% of a sample with hundreds of thousands of distinct CDR3 sequences, approximately 15% of them seen once. The sample consisted of blood. The source of these receptors is a young woman with Graves' hyperthyroidism.

Many counts were recorded for this clonotype. The chain links TRBV2 to TRBJ2-1; 10 nucleotides match TRBD2. Trimming removed 8 bases from V and 4 bases from J; junction bases left unmatched: 8. The CDR3 has 15 amino acids. Germline assignment: CDR1 SNHLY and CDR2 FYNNEI. In DNA, the CDR3 is TGTGCCAGCGGCTCCGGGACTAGCGCATACAATGAGCAGTTCTTC. This codes for CASGSGTSAYNEQFF. The whole variable domain, remainder taken from reference TRBV2 and TRBJ2-1, is EPEVTQTPSHQVTQMGQEVILRCVPISNHLYFYWYRQILGQKVEFLVSFYNNEISEKSEIFDDQFSVERPDGSNFTLKIRSTKLEDSAMYFCASGSGTSAYNEQFFGPGTRLTVL.

CDR3 amino acids: CASSDFFTDTQYF. The CDR3 region has the DNA TGTGCCAGCAGTGACTTCTTCACAGATACGCAGTATTTT. The V call is TRBV6-4, the J call TRBJ2-3, with D unclear. In germline, CDR1 is MRHNA, CDR2 SNTAGT. The V end was cut by 1 base, the J end by 2 bases, with 4 bases between. The CDR3 runs 13 residues.

The sample holds many counts of this clonotype. J is TRBJ2-5 and V is TRBV20-1, with D possibly TRBD2 on 5 matching bases. Per the germline V gene, CDR1 is DFQATT and CDR2 is SNEGSKA (reference sequence). The CDR3 length is 12 residues. Trimming removed 4 bases from V and 4 bases from J, with 10 bases in between. DNA for the CDR3: TGCAGTGCTACGGGGTATTTAGAGACCCAGTACTTC. Protein sequence: CSATGYLETQYF.

This clonotype was counted ten times or more. The CDR3 is CASSPRRRGYNEQFF. The CDR3 nucleotides read TGTGCCAGCAGCCCTCGGAGGCGGGGGTACAATGAGCAGTTCTTC. This sequence joins TRBV7-2 and TRBJ2-1; 7 nucleotides match TRBD2. The germline CDR1 and CDR2 sequences are SGHTA and FQGNSA. CDR3 length: 15 residues. The V and J ends lost 5 bases and 4 bases, in that order; junction bases with no gene match: 8.

This clonotype was recorded at least ten times. The chain has TRBV5-1 and TRBJ2-2, with no clear D. This CDR3 has 13 residues. Trimming shortened V by 0 bases and J by 4 bases, and 4 bases separated the two germline ends. Germline V gene sequence: CDR1 SGHRS, CDR2 YFSETQ. The chain's CDR3 is CASSLAATGELFF. For the CDR3, the DNA is TGCGCCAGCAGCTTGGCCGCCACCGGGGAGCTGTTTTTT.

This clonotype showed up many times. The CDR3 protein is CASSPPGAGRTGELFF. In nucleotides, the CDR3 is TGTGCCAGCAGCCCACCCGGCGCAGGGCGCACCGGGGAGCTGTTTTTT. J is TRBJ2-2 and V is TRBV28; tentatively, D is TRBD1 (5 bases). V was shortened by 6 bases and J by 4 bases, with 18 bases between the two germline ends. Germline CDR1 is MDHEN and CDR2 is SYDVKM. This CDR3 has 16 amino acids.

This clonotype was counted many times. The rearrangement links TRBV10-3 to TRBJ2-1, with 8 positions matching TRBD2. Germline-derived CDR1 and CDR2 are ENHRY and SYGVKD. The CDR3 covers 16 residues. J gave up 1 base and V 8 bases, and 10 bases lay outside the gene matches. CDR3 nucleotides: TGTGCCATCGACCAGCGGGGCGGGGGGTCCTACAATGAGCAGTTCTTC. This translates into CAIDQRGGGSYNEQFF.

There are many counts of this clonotype. The chain links TRBV25-1 to TRBJ2-1, with a weak D call TRBD2 (5 bases). Trimming removed 2 bases at V and 4 bases at J, with 12 bases between. Per germline, CDR1 MGHDK and CDR2 SYGVNS. This CDR3 contains 15 residues. The CDR3 is CASSEEGGSYNEQFF. CDR3 bases: TGTGCCAGCAGTGAAGAGGGTGGTTCTTACAATGAGCAGTTCTTC.

This sequence joins TRBV10-3 and TRBJ2-3, with TRBD1 matching 9 bases. CDR3 size: 21 residues. J was trimmed by 0 bases and V by 3 bases; bases with no gene match: 19. CDR1 is ENHRY and CDR2 is SYGVKD in the germline V gene. CDR3 in DNA: TGTGCCATCAGTGATTTTTCCGGTCGAACAGCCGGGACAGGGAGCACAGATACGCAGTATTTT. It is translated as CAISDFSGRTAGTGSTDTQYF.